This note documents a single TCR beta chain sequence. Antigen unknown. The V gene end was trimmed by 6 bases and the J gene end by 5 bases; junction bases not matched to a gene: 12. CDR1 MNHEY and CDR2 SVGAGI come from the germline V gene. The CDR3 runs to 15 residues. This entry comes from a study of T cell responses to AZD1222 COVID-19 vaccine. Method: immunoSEQ multiplex PCR; TCRdb's copy keeps in-frame clones and lacks some. The profile shows 20,000 to 25,000 clones, about 80% of them singletons. Study observations and caveats: Donors skewed white British and female; clonal diversity was possibly underestimated.

J is TRBJ1-2 and V is TRBV6-5; TRBD1 agrees at 7 bases. The sample consisted of peripheral blood, taken on day 0 of AZD1222 vaccination. The receptor's source is an adult in good health. DNA for the CDR3: TGTGCCAGCAGGATACTCCGGGACAGCATATATGGCTACACCTTC. It encodes CASRILRDSIYGYTF.